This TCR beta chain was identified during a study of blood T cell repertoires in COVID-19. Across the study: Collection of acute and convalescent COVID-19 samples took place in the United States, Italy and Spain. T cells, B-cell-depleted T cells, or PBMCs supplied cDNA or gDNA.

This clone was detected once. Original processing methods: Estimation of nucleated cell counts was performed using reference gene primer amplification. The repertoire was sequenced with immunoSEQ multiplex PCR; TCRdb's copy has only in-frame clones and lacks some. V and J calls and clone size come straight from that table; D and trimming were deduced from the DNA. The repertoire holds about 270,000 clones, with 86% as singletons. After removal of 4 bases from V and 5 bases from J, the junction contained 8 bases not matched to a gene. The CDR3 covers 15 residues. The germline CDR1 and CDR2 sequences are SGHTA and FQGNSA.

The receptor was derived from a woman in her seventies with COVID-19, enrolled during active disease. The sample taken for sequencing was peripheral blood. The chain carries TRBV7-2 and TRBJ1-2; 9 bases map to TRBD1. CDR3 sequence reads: CASSSPGTGNYGYTF. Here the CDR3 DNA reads TGTGCCAGCAGCTCCCCCGGGACAGGGAATTATGGCTACACCTTC.